This TCR beta chain derives from a study of T cells in Graves' hyperthyroidism and ophthalmopathy. Study results and limitations: Among thyroid clonotypes expanded above 0.001, most also appeared in blood. Before onset, ophthalmopathy was predicted by the model a median approximately 6.6 months earlier.

TCR beta CDR3 regions were amplified from RNA. Initially, a first-round RT-PCR of the TCR CDR3 employed the HTBI primer set. TCRdb itself ran the multiplex PCR reads through MiXCR, one entry per CDR3 protein. Of hundreds of thousands of distinct CDR3 sequences detected, 14% appear once; the ten largest clones hold roughly 10%. A remark on this clonotype: What it recognizes is unknown.

Germline CDR1 reads MGHRA; CDR2 reads YSYEKL. The J segment lost 1 base and the V segment lost 4 bases, leaving 5 bases of the junction unmatched. The CDR3 contains 15 residues. The sample consisted of blood. The chain is built from TRBV4-1 and TRBJ2-3; 7 bases are shared with TRBD2. This receptor was taken from a woman between 18 and 29 years old with Graves' hyperthyroidism. CDR3 sequence: CASSPRGEGTDTQYF. CDR3 DNA: TGCGCCAGCAGCCCTCGGGGGGAGGGCACAGATACGCAGTATTTT.